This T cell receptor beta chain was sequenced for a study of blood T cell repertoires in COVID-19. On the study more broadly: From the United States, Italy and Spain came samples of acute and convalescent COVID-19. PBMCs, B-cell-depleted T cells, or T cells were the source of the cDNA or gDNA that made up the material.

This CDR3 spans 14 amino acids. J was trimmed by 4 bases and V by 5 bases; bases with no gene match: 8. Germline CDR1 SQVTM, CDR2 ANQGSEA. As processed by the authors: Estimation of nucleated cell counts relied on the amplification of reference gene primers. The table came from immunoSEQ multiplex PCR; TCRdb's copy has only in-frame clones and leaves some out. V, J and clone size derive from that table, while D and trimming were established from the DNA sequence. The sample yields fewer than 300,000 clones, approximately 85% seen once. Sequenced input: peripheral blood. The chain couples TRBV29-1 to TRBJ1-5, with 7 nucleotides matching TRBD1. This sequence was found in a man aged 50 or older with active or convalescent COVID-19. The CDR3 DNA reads TGCAGCGTTAACGAGGGGGCGAGTAATCAGCCCCAGCATTTT. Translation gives CSVNEGASNQPQHF.